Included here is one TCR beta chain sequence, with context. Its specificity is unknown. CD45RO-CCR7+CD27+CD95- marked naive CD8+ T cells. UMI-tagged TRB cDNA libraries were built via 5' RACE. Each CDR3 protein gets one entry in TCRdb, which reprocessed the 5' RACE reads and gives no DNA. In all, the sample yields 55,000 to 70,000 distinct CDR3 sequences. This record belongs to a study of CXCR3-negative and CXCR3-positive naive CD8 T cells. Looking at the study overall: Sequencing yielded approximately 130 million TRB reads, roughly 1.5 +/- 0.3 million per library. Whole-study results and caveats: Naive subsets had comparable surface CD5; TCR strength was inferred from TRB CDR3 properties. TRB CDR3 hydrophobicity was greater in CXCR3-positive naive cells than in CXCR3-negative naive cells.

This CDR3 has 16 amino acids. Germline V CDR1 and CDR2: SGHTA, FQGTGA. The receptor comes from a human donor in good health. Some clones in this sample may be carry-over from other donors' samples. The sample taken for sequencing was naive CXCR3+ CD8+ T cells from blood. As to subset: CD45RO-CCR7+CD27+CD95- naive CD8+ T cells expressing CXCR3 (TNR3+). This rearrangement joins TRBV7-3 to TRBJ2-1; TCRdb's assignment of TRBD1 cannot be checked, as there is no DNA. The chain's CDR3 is CASSLLFEGGSNEQFF.